A selection of T cell receptor beta chains follows, all from one sample in a study of T cell changes during pregnancy in multiple sclerosis. Assay: immunoSEQ multiplex PCR; the TCRdb copy retains only in-frame clones and omits some. The table lists around 63,000 clones, about 91% of them singletons. Material: peripheral blood, obtained after pregnancy. The receptors here all came from a female donor with multiple sclerosis, enrolled in a pregnancy study. The CDR3 runs from the conserved cysteine through the conserved F or W. The D gene is left open where the match is weak. Clone size appears in some rows only: once, few, many, or a class for an expanded clone.

>TRBD2|TRBJ2-3|-|TRBV7-6
TGTGCCAGCAGCTTATTCTCTAGCGGGAGGGGCGTCGTCACAGATACGCAGTATTTT
CASSLFSSGRGVVTDTQYF
>-|TRBJ2-7|-|TRBV6-5
TGTGCCAGCAGGTCCCTCGGGACAAACTCCTACGAGCAGTACTTC
CASRSLGTNSYEQYF
>TRBD1|TRBJ2-5|-|TRBV5-6
TGTGCCAGCAGCTTGACCCTTACAGGGGGCAACCAAGAGACCCAGTACTTC
CASSLTLTGGNQETQYF
>-|TRBJ2-7|-|TRBV29-1
TGCAGCGTTGAAGCCCTGGAGGACGGAGAAGCCTACGAGCAGTACTTC
CSVEALEDGEAYEQYF
>TRBD1|TRBJ1-4|-|TRBV6-1
TGTGCCACCTTACGCGGGACAGCTAATGAAAAACTGTTTTTT
CATLRGTANEKLFF
>-|TRBJ1-5|-|TRBV5-1
TGCGCCAGCAGCTTGGAAGAGCACGGCAATCAGCCCCAGCATTTT
CASSLEEHGNQPQHF
>-|TRBJ2-4|-|TRBV10-1
TGCGCCAGCAGTGATGGCGGGGTAGCCAAAAACATTCAGTACTTC
CASSDGGVAKNIQYF
>-|TRBJ2-2|-|TRBV27
TGTGCCAGCAGTTTAGAATCACTAGATGGGAACACCGGGGAGCTGTTTTTT
CASSLESLDGNTGELFF
>TRBD2|TRBJ2-2|few|TRBV5-1
TGCGCCAGCAGCGTAGCGGGAGGCACCGGGGAGCTGTTTTTT
CASSVAGGTGELFF
>TRBD1|TRBJ1-3|-|TRBV27
TGTGCCAGCAGTGTACAGGGGGCTTCTGGAAACACCATATATTTT
CASSVQGASGNTIYF
>TRBD2|TRBJ2-1|-|TRBV11-2
TGTGCCAGCAGATCCGCGGGAGGATACAATGAGCAGTTCTTC
CASRSAGGYNEQFF
>-|TRBJ1-1|-|TRBV19
TGTGCCAGTAGTATAGTCCTCGGGGGTCTCACTGAAGCTTTCTTT
CASSIVLGGLTEAFF
>-|TRBJ2-3|-|TRBV7-2
TGTGCCAGCAGCTTAGCACCCTCTATGACAGATACGCAGTATTTT
CASSLAPSMTDTQYF
>-|TRBJ2-3|-|TRBV10-3
TGTGCCATCGCCGCTGAACCGGCAAGGGGAGATACGCAGTATTTT
CAIAAEPARGDTQYF
>-|TRBJ1-2|-|TRBV15
TGTGCCACCAGCAGATGGCTGACAGATTCTGGCTACACCTTC
CATSRWLTDSGYTF
>TRBD2|TRBJ2-5|-|TRBV7-7
TGTGCTAGCAGCTGGGGGGGGACTAGTCTGAAAGAGACCCAGTACTTC
CASSWGGTSLKETQYF
>-|TRBJ2-6|-|TRBV30
TGTGCCTGGAGCGAAACTAACTCTGGGGCCAACGTCCTGACTTTC
CAWSETNSGANVLTF
>-|TRBJ1-1|once|TRBV9
TGTGCCAGCAGCGGGGAGAGGGGGTCTGCCACTTTCTTT
CASSGERGSATFF
>TRBD1|TRBJ2-7|-|TRBV27
TGTGCCAGCAGTTTATACCGGACAGGGGCCGCCTACGAGCAGTACTTC
CASSLYRTGAAYEQYF
>TRBD1|TRBJ1-1|-|TRBV30
TGTGCCTGGAGTGCCCTGACAGGGGGCGAGGCTTTCTTT
CAWSALTGGEAFF
>TRBD2|TRBJ2-1|few|TRBV28
TGTGCCAGCAGTTCCGCGCGGGAGGGAGGTTCCTACAATGAGCAGTTCTTC
CASSSAREGGSYNEQFF
>-|TRBJ1-5|-|TRBV7-2
TGTGCCAGCAGCTTAGATGGGGGGGGTCAGCCCCAGCATTTT
CASSLDGGGQPQHF
>-|TRBJ2-2|-|TRBV11-2
TGTGCCAGCAGCTTAGATTTCAGTTTTGCCGGGGAGCTGTTTTTT
CASSLDFSFAGELFF
>-|TRBJ1-4|-|TRBV28
TGTGCCAGCAGTTTAGAGGAGCGTGAAAAACTGTTTTTT
CASSLEEREKLFF
>TRBD1|TRBJ2-2|-|TRBV5-1
TGCGCCAGCAGCTTTCAGGGGGCAGCGGCGAACACCGGGGAGCTGTTTTTT
CASSFQGAAANTGELFF
>-|TRBJ1-5|once|TRBV7-9
TGTGCCAGCAGCCTCTGGACAGACCAGCCCCAGCATTTT
CASSLWTDQPQHF
>TRBD2|TRBJ2-5|-|TRBV6-4
TGTGCCAGCAGGCGACTAGCGGGAGACCAAGAGACCCAGTACTTC
CASRRLAGDQETQYF
>-|TRBJ2-7|-|TRBV7-3
TGTGCCAGCAGCAAAAGCGCGGGCAGCTACGAGCAGTACTTC
CASSKSAGSYEQYF
>-|TRBJ1-2|-|TRBV28
TGTGCCAGCCAGGGAAAGAATGGCTACACCTTC
CASQGKNGYTF
>TRBD1|TRBJ1-1|many|TRBV27
TGTGCCAGCAGTCGGGACAGGGGAAGGGGTGAAGCTTTCTTT
CASSRDRGRGEAFF
>-|TRBJ2-7|-|TRBV4-2
TGTGCCAGCAGCCAAGATCGGACGGGAAGCTCCTACGAGCAGTACTTC
CASSQDRTGSSYEQYF
>TRBD1|TRBJ1-1|once|TRBV5-1
TGCGCCAGCAGCACCTTGACAGGGGGGAACACTGAAGCTTTCTTT
CASSTLTGGNTEAFF
>-|TRBJ1-5|-|TRBV18
TGTGCCAGTTCGCGGGAGAGCAATCAGCCCCAGCATTTT
CASSRESNQPQHF
>TRBD2|TRBJ2-3|few|TRBV19
TGTGCCAGTAGTATAGGAGCGGGAGGCAGTGCCGATACGCAGTATTTT
CASSIGAGGSADTQYF
>-|TRBJ2-7|-|TRBV7-2
TGTGCCAGCAGCTGGGATAGCGGAAATTACGAGCAGTACTTC
CASSWDSGNYEQYF
>-|TRBJ1-2|-|TRBV28
TGTGCCAGCACCTACCCCCCAGGGGAAGATGGCTACACCTTC
CASTYPPGEDGYTF
>-|TRBJ1-5|-|TRBV5-5
TGTGCCAGCAGCTTGACTCAGGGGCTAAATAGCAATCAGCCCCAGCATTTT
CASSLTQGLNSNQPQHF
>TRBD1|TRBJ1-1|-|TRBV14
TGTGCCAGCAGCCAAGAAGGCCTCGGGACAGTCACTGAAGCTTTCTTT
CASSQEGLGTVTEAFF
>TRBD1|TRBJ1-5|-|TRBV28
TGTGCCAGCAGCTTCCTACAGGGGGAGCACCAGCCCCAGCATTTT
CASSFLQGEHQPQHF
>TRBD1|TRBJ1-1|-|TRBV6-1
TGTGCCAGCAGTGGGACAGGTATGTACACTGAAGCTTTCTTT
CASSGTGMYTEAFF
>TRBD2|TRBJ2-1|-|TRBV7-2
TGTGCCAGCAGCTCTCGGACTAGCGGGAGGGGTGGCTCCTACAATGAGCAGTTCTTC
CASSSRTSGRGGSYNEQFF